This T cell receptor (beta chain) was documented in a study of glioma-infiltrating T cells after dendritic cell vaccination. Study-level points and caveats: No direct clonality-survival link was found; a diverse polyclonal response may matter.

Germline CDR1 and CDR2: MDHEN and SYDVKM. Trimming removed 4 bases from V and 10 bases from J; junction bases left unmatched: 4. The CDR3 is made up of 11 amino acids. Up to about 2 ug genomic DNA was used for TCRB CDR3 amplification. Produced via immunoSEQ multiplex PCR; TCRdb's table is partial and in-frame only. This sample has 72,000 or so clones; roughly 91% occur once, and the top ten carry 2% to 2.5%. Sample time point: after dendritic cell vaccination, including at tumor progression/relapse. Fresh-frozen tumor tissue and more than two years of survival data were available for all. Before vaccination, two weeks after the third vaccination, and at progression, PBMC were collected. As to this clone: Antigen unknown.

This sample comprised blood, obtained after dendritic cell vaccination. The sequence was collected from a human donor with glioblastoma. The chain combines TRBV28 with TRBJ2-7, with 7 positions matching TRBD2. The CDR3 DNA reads TGTGCCAGCAGTTCCGGGAGGATCCAGTACTTC. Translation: CASSSGRIQYF.